This is a list of T cell receptor beta chains from one sample in a study of T-cell reconstitution after alpha-beta-depleted transplantation in children. TCRdb redid the calling of the PCR reads with MiXCR, one entry per CDR3 protein. The table has over 150,000 distinct CDR3 sequences, 6.6% seen once; the top ten hold 5.5% to 6.5%. The input for sequencing was PBMCs, taken before TCRalphabeta/CD19-depleted stem cell transplant. The origin of the receptors is a boy aged 2 to 10 with acute lymphoblastic leukemia, due to receive a stem cell transplant. Both conserved end residues are part of each CDR3. A D gene is named only where the DNA matches it firmly. Not all rows give a size; the values are once, few, many and, for expanded clones, a class.

. TRBJ2-2 TRBV10-1 . TGCGCCAGCAGTGACGGGACCGGGGAGCTGTTTTTT CASSDGTGELFF
. TRBJ2-4 TRBV20-1 many TGCAGTGCTAAGGACGTGCAAAACATTCAGTACTTC CSAKDVQNIQYF
. TRBJ2-3 TRBV7-2 few TGTGCCAGCAGCCCGACCACGGCTAGCACAGATACGCAGTATTTT CASSPTTASTDTQYF
. TRBJ2-2 TRBV28 many TGTGCCAGCAGTTTGGCCGGACAGAGCACGAACACCGGGGAGCTGTTTTTT CASSLAGQSTNTGELFF
TRBD2 TRBJ2-5 TRBV29-1 many TGCAGCGTTGAAGTAGCGGGGGGGCAAGAGACCCAGTACTTC CSVEVAGGQETQYF
. TRBJ2-5 TRBV29-1 many TGCAGCGTTGGGGGATTCCAAGAGACCCAGTACTTC CSVGGFQETQYF
. TRBJ2-7 TRBV20-1 . TGCAGTGCTAGGGATCAGGGAAGGTACGAGCAGTACTTC CSARDQGRYEQYF
. TRBJ2-7 TRBV6-2/TRBV6-3 many TGTGCCAGCAGAAAAGCGGGACAGGTCTCCTACGAGCAGTACTTC CASRKAGQVSYEQYF
TRBD1 TRBJ2-2 TRBV30 . TGTGCCTGGAGGGCAGGAACCGGGACAGACACCGGGGAGCTGTTTTTT CAWRAGTGTDTGELFF
. TRBJ2-7 TRBV5-1 . TGCGCCAGCACAGAAGACAATTCCTACGAGCAGTACTTC CASTEDNSYEQYF
. TRBJ2-7 TRBV9 many TGTGCCAGCAGCGTAGGTCTAGCTTCTACCTACGAGCAGTACTTC CASSVGLASTYEQYF
. TRBJ2-7 TRBV30 many TGTGCCTGGACTTCGGGACAACTCTACGAGCAGTACTTC CAWTSGQLYEQYF
TRBD2 TRBJ2-3 TRBV20-1 . TGCAGTGGTCCCGGGACTACCTTCACAGATACGCAGTATTTT CSGPGTTFTDTQYF
. TRBJ1-1 TRBV29-1 many TGCAGCGTTGACGAGGGGTTGAACACTGAAGCTTTCTTT CSVDEGLNTEAFF
. TRBJ1-1 TRBV10-3 . TGTGCCACCTTTACAGGTGACCCTAACACTGAAGCTTTCTTT CATFTGDPNTEAFF
TRBD2 TRBJ2-3 TRBV7-2 many TGTGCCAGCAGCCCAGGACTAGCGGGGAGCACAGATACGCAGTATTTT CASSPGLAGSTDTQYF
. TRBJ2-5 TRBV6-5 many TGTGCCAGCAGTTACGGACACCAAGAGACCCAGTACTTC CASSYGHQETQYF
. TRBJ2-3 TRBV9 many TGTGCCAGCAGCGTAGCCGGGACTAGCACAGATACGCAGTATTTT CASSVAGTSTDTQYF
. TRBJ2-5 TRBV5-1 many TGTGCCAGCAGTTTGGGACTTCAAGAGACCCAGTACTTC CASSLGLQETQYF
TRBD2 TRBJ2-1 TRBV6-4 many TGTGCCAGCAGTGACTCGAAGCTAGCGGGGGGAACTTCCTACAATGAGCAGTTCTTC CASSDSKLAGGTSYNEQFF
. TRBJ2-7 TRBV29-1 many TGCAGCGTTGAGGGTAGAGGATCCTACGAGCAGTACTTC CSVEGRGSYEQYF
. TRBJ1-2 TRBV18 . TGTGCCAGCTCACAGGGCCTTGACTATGGCTACACCTTC CASSQGLDYGYTF
. TRBJ2-1 TRBV18 . TGTGCCAGCTCACCGCCTCCGGTGGGGGTCTCCTACAATGAGCAGTTCTTC CASSPPPVGVSYNEQFF
. TRBJ2-5 TRBV5-1 . TGCGCCAGCAGCTTGACTTCCCAGGGACCTCAAGAGACCCAGTACTTC CASSLTSQGPQETQYF
TRBD2 TRBJ2-3 TRBV6-5 few TGTGCCAGCAGTTACGGAGCGGGGGCCCCAGGGACAGATACGCAGTATTTT CASSYGAGAPGTDTQYF
. TRBJ2-7 TRBV10-3 . TGTGCCATCAGTGACGGCAGGGGCTACGAGCAGTACTTC CAISDGRGYEQYF
. TRBJ1-1 TRBV2 many TGTGCCAGCACCATCAGGGCCCATGCTTTCTTT CASTIRAHAFF
TRBD2 TRBJ2-7 TRBV7-2 many TGTGCCAGCAGCTTAGGACTAGCGGGATTGTATGAGCAGTACTTC CASSLGLAGLYEQYF
. TRBJ2-5 TRBV20-1 many TGCAGTGCTAGAGATAATTATGTAGAGACCCAGCACTTC CSARDNYVETQHF
. TRBJ2-7 TRBV7-2 few TGTGCCAGCAGTTTCAGTAACTACGAGCAGTACTTC CASSFSNYEQYF
TRBD2 TRBJ2-3 TRBV5-8 many TGTGCCAGCAGCTTGTTCGCGGGAGGGGTAGATACGCAGTATTTT CASSLFAGGVDTQYF
. TRBJ2-2 TRBV7-2 . TGTGCCAGCAGCGATAGTTGGGCCGGGGAGCTGTTTTTT CASSDSWAGELFF
TRBD2 TRBJ2-3 TRBV5-1 many TGCGCCAGCAGCCCTGGGGGGGGGGCAGATACGCAGTATTTT CASSPGGGADTQYF
TRBD2 TRBJ2-5 TRBV28 . TGTGCCAGCAAACGGGGAGGGGAGACCCAGTACTTC CASKRGGETQYF
. TRBJ2-3 TRBV7-8 many TGTGCCAGCAGCTTAGACAGGGTATGGGGCACAGATACGCAGTATTTT CASSLDRVWGTDTQYF
TRBD2 TRBJ2-1 TRBV7-2 few TGTGCCAGCAGCTTAGCGCCCCTAGCGGGGTACAATGAGCAGTTCTTC CASSLAPLAGYNEQFF
TRBD1 TRBJ2-4 TRBV3-1 few TGTGCCAGCAGCCAAGAGTTAAGGACAGGGAAAAACATTCAGTACTTC CASSQELRTGKNIQYF
. TRBJ2-5 TRBV5-1 many TGCGCCAGCAACACCCAAGGAGGGGTGGAGACCCAGTACTTC CASNTQGGVETQYF
. TRBJ2-5 TRBV15 few TGTGCCTCATCTCCGGGGGTAGAGGAGACCCACTACTTC CASSPGVEETHYF
TRBD1 TRBJ2-1 TRBV5-1 many TGCGCCAGCAGCCTCGACAGGGGTCATTTCAATGAGCAGTTCTTC CASSLDRGHFNEQFF
. TRBJ2-1 TRBV27 many TGTGCCAGCAGTTTTTCGGGTCAGCTCAATGAGCAGTTCTTC CASSFSGQLNEQFF
TRBD2 TRBJ2-5 TRBV28 . TGTGCCAGCAGTAGTCCACTAGCGGGAATAGAGACCCAGTACTTC CASSSPLAGIETQYF
. TRBJ1-5 TRBV28 many TGTGCCACTAAGACGGTTCTTCGTCAGCCCCAGCATTTT CATKTVLRQPQHF
. TRBJ2-5 TRBV7-9 many TGTGCCAGCAGCCCCCGTGAGGGGATTCGGAGGACCCAGTACTTC CASSPREGIRRTQYF